The present entry profiles one TCR beta chain with its context. Its antigen is currently unknown. This sample is drawn from a study of response to subunit inactivated influenza vaccine. Overall study results and limits: There was a suggestion from the authors that each seasonal influenza vaccination recruits few new T cells.

Each CDR3 protein is one row after TCRdb ran MiXCR on the RT-PCR reads. The table has fewer than 350,000 distinct CDR3 sequences, 20% to 25% seen once; the top ten hold 10% to 13%. The ends were cut back, 2 bases at V and 2 bases at J, with 10 bases in the middle. This CDR3 contains 15 residues. CDR1 is MGHDK and CDR2 is SYGVNS in the germline V gene. The sample in question was PBMCs from blood, obtained less than 22 months after vaccination. The sequence was obtained from a man aged 45 to 75 who received an inactivated influenza vaccine. This chain links TRBV25-1 with TRBJ1-3; the D is unclear. The CDR3 protein is CASSERRSTGNTIYF. The CDR3 region has the DNA TGTGCCAGCAGTGAAAGGCGCAGTACTGGAAACACCATATATTTT.